This section outlines one TCR beta chain sequence together with its context. This CDR3 has 15 residues. CDR1 is LGHNA, CDR2 YNFKEQ, per germline. Trimming cost V 5 bases and J 4 bases; bases outside gene matches: 7. The data originate from a study of OX40 agonist ivuxolimab in advanced cancers. The data were produced by immunoSEQ multiplex PCR, yet TCRdb's version contains in-frame clones alone and is incomplete. The repertoire holds around 97,000 clones, with about 80% as singletons. The TCR sequence derives from an adult with an advanced solid tumor such as melanoma, head and neck, liver or kidney cancer. J is TRBJ2-7 and V is TRBV4-2, with 11 bases matching TRBD2. The sample here was CD4+ or CD8+ T cells sorted from blood, taken in a trial of the OX40 agonist ivuxolimab. Here the CDR3 DNA reads TGTGCCAGCAGCTCTAGCGGGGGGACGGTATACGAGCAGTACTTC. Translation: CASSSSGGTVYEQYF.